The 6 T cell receptor beta chains below all came from one sample that was sequenced in a study of identical twins. TCRdb fed the 5' RACE reads into MiXCR, producing one record per CDR3 protein. The sample holds around 490,000 distinct CDR3 sequences, 20% to 25% seen once. These sequences were also reported in another study, on yellow fever vaccine responses in identical twins.

Sequenced input: CD4+ T cells sorted from blood. The receptors were gathered from a young woman in good health.

The J gene is TRBJ2-1, the V gene TRBV10-3; the D is unclear. The V gene lost 7 bases and the J gene lost 3 bases, with 7 bases spanning the gap. CDR1 and CDR2 from the germline V gene are ENHRY and SYGVKD. The CDR3 has 12 residues. The CDR3 coding sequence is TGTGCCATCAATTCAAACTACAATGAGCAGTTCTTC. This translates into CAINSNYNEQFF.

The gene calls are TRBV18 and TRBJ2-7; 9 bases are shared with TRBD2. The junction had 4 bases not matched to a gene; V was cut back by 3 bases and J by 1 base. The CDR3 has 15 amino acids. Per the germline V gene, CDR1 is KGHSH and CDR2 is LQKENI. This CDR3 reads CASSPVAGDSYEQYF. The CDR3 nucleotides read TGTGCCAGCTCACCCGTAGCGGGGGATTCCTACGAGCAGTACTTC.

This clonotype was counted once. J is TRBJ2-1 and V is TRBV3-1, with 7 nucleotides matching TRBD1. This CDR3 has 17 amino acids. V gave up 11 bases and J gave up 6 bases; unmatched junction bases: 22. Germline V lookup: CDR1 LGHDT, CDR2 YNNKEL (reference sequence). The DNA of the CDR3 is TGTGCCTCCACCAAAGATTCCGTGACAGGGAGATTCAATGAGCAGTTCTTC. This translates into CASTKDSVTGRFNEQFF.

CDR3 in DNA: TGTGCCAGCAGTTTAAGTGTAGCGGGCTATGAGCAGTTCTTC. Encoded protein: CASSLSVAGYEQFF. The chain carries TRBV28 and TRBJ2-1; 7 positions agree with TRBD2. Germline V gene data show CDR1 as MDHEN and CDR2 as SYDVKM. This CDR3 has 14 residues. The trim removed 2 bases at V and 8 bases at J, leaving 6 bases unmatched.

The V gene is TRBV28, the J gene TRBJ1-1; 12 nucleotides agree with TRBD1. In germline, CDR1 is MDHEN, CDR2 SYDVKM. V trimming: 10 bases; J trimming: 1 base; junction bases outside the gene matches: 7. The CDR3 is made up of 15 amino acids. As DNA, the CDR3 is TGTGCCAACTCGGGACAGGGGGCAGGGAACACTGAAGCTTTCTTT. Its translation: CANSGQGAGNTEAFF. Supplemented by reference TRBV28 and TRBJ1-1, the full variable domain reads DVKVTQSSRYLVKRTGEKVFLECVQDMDHENMFWYRQDPGLGLRLIYFSYDVKMKEKGDIPEGYSVSREKKERFSLILESASTNQTSMYLCANSGQGAGNTEAFFGQGTRLTVV.

This clonotype was recorded at least ten times. V is TRBV5-5 and J is TRBJ1-1; D ambiguous. Germline V lookup: CDR1 SGHKS, CDR2 YYEKEE (reference sequence). The CDR3 has 13 amino acids. V was clipped by 4 bases and J by 1 base, with 8 bases between them. DNA of the CDR3: TGTGCCAGCAGCCCAGCGCCGAACACTGAAGCTTTCTTT. Its protein is CASSPAPNTEAFF.